These 5 T cell receptor beta chains were sequenced from one sample in a study of blood T cell repertoires in COVID-19. Repertoires were generated with immunoSEQ multiplex PCR, while TCRdb's copy carries only in-frame clones and drops some. The profile shows about 210,000 clones, 80% to 90% of them singletons. Sequencing input: peripheral blood. All receptors derive from a woman between 45 and 65 years old with acute or convalescent COVID-19.

The chain combines TRBV28 with TRBJ2-7; 11 bases align to TRBD2. The CDR3 extends over 15 amino acids. Germline assignment: CDR1 MDHEN and CDR2 SYDVKM. The junction had 6 bases not matched to a gene; V was cut back by 1 base and J by 7 bases. The CDR3 is CASSLYLAGGNEQYF. The CDR3 coding sequence is TGTGCCAGCAGTTTATACCTAGCGGGAGGCAATGAGCAGTACTTC.

The gene calls are TRBV6-5 and TRBJ1-2, with 8 bases identical to TRBD1. The CDR3 sequence is 14 residues long. Germline assignment: CDR1 MNHEY and CDR2 SVGAGI. Trimming cost V 6 bases and J 5 bases; bases outside gene matches: 8. DNA for the CDR3: TGTGCCAGCAGGAGAGACAGGGGACGGTATGGCTACACCTTC. Its translation is CASRRDRGRYGYTF.

The V call is TRBV5-1, the J call TRBJ1-4, with TRBD1 matching 8 bases. CDR1 is SGHRS and CDR2 is YFSETQ in the germline V gene. The CDR3 is 15 amino acids. The junction had 4 bases not matched to a gene; V was cut back by 0 bases and J by 6 bases. CDR3 DNA sequence: TGCGCCAGCAGCTTGGAGCGACAGGGGTATGAAAAACTGTTTTTT. Its protein is CASSLERQGYEKLFF. The full variable domain, with the rest looked up from reference TRBV5-1 and TRBJ1-4, is KAGVTQTPRYLIKTRGQQVTLSCSPISGHRSVSWYQQTPGQGLQFLFEYFSETQRNKGNFPGRFSGRQFSNSRSEMNVSTLELGDSALYLCASSLERQGYEKLFFGSGTQLSVL.

The CDR3 spells CASSSGLKDTQYF. CDR3 in DNA: TGTGCCAGCAGCTCCGGACTAAAAGATACGCAGTATTTT. This chain joins TRBV7-3 and TRBJ2-3, with a weak D call TRBD2 (6 bases). The CDR3 runs to 13 residues. CDR1 SGHTA and CDR2 FQGTGA come from the germline V gene. Trimming left V 4 bases short and J 5 bases short, with 10 bases between.

This chain links TRBV6-4 with TRBJ2-2, with a tentative D call TRBD2 (6 bases). In germline, CDR1 is MRHNA, CDR2 SNTAGT. The CDR3 loop spans 15 amino acids. Trimming left V 4 bases short and J 3 bases short, with 12 bases between. The DNA of the CDR3 is TGTGCCAGCAGTGTCGGGACTGGGGACACCGGGGAGCTGTTTTTT. This encodes CASSVGTGDTGELFF.